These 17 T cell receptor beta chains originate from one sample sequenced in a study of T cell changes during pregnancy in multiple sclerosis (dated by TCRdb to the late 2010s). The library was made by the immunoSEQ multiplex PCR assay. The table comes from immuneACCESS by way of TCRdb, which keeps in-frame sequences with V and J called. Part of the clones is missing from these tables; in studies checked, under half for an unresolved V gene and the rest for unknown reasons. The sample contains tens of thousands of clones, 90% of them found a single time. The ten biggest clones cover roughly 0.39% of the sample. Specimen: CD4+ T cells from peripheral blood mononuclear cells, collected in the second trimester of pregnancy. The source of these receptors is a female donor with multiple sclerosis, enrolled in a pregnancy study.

CDR3 amino acids: CASSAGRSNYGYTF. The DNA of the CDR3 is TGCGCCAGCAGCGCGGGACGGTCGAACTATGGCTACACCTTC. The gene calls are TRBV5-1 and TRBJ1-2; the D gene is possibly TRBD1 (5 bases). The ends were cut back, 4 bases at V and 2 bases at J, with 12 bases in the middle. Germline V lookup: CDR1 SGHRS, CDR2 YFSETQ. This CDR3 is built from 14 residues.

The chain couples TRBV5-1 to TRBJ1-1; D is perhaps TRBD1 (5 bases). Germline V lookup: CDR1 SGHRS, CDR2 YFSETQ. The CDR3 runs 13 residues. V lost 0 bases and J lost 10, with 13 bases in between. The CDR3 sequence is CASSLVIQGRAFF. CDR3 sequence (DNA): TGCGCCAGCAGCTTGGTGATCCAGGGCCGAGCTTTCTTT.

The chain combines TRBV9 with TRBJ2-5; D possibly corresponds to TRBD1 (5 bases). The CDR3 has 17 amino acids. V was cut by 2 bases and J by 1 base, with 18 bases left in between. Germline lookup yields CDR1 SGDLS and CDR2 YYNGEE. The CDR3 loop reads CASSVGVGAASQETQYF. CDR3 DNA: TGTGCCAGCAGCGTGGGTGTTGGGGCAGCCTCCCAAGAGACCCAGTACTTC.

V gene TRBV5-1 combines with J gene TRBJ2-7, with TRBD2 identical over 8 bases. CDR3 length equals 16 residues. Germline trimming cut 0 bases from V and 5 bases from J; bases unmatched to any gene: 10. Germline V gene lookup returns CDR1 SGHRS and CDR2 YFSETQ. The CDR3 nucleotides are TGCGCCAGCAGCTTGGGGTCCGGGAGGGCCCTAAACGAGCAGTACTTC. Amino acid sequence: CASSLGSGRALNEQYF.

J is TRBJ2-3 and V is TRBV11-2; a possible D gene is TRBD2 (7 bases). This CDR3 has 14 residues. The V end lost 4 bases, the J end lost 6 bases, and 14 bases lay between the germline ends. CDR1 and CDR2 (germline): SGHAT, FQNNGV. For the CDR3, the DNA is TGTGCCAGCAGCTCGGGCGGGGGCTGGGATACGCAGTATTTT. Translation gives CASSSGGGWDTQYF. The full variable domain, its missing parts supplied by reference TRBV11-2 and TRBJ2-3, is EAGVAQSPRYKIIEKRQSVAFWCNPISGHATLYWYQQILGQGPKLLIQFQNNGVVDDSQLPKDRFSAERLKGVDSTLKIQPAKLEDSAVYLCASSSGGGWDTQYFGPGTRLTVL.

CDR3 region: CASSSKGLAGNQFF. CDR3 DNA sequence: TGTGCCAGCAGCTCCAAAGGACTAGCGGGGAACCAGTTCTTC. The chain carries TRBV27 and TRBJ2-1, with 12 nucleotides matching TRBD2. The CDR3 spans 14 residues. Germline loops: CDR1 MNHEY, CDR2 SMNVEV (reference sequence). V lost 6 bases, J lost 13 bases, and 10 bases stayed unmatched.

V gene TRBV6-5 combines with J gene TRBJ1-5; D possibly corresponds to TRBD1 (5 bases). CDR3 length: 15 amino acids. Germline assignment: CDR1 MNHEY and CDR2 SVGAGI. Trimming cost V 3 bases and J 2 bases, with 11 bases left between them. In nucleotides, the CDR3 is TGTGCCAGCAGTTATGCCCGGGGGGGCAATCAGCCCCAGCATTTT. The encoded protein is CASSYARGGNQPQHF.

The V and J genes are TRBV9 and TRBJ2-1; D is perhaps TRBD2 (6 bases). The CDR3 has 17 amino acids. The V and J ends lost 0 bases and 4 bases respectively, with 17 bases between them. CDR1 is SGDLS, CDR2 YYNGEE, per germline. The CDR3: CASSVGGRYGGYNEQFF. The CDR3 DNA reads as TGTGCCAGCAGCGTAGGTGGACGTTACGGGGGTTACAATGAGCAGTTCTTC.

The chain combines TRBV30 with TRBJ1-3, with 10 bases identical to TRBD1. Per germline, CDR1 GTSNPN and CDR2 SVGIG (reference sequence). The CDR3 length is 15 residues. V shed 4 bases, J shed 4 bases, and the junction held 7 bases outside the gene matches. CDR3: CAWTRQGALGNTIYF. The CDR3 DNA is TGTGCCTGGACTAGACAGGGGGCGTTGGGAAACACCATATATTTT.

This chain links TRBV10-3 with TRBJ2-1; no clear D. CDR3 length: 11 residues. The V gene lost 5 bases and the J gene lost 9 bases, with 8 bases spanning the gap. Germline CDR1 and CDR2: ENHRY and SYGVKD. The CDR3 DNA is TGTGCCATCAGTACTATTACTGAGCAGTTCTTC. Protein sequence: CAISTITEQFF.

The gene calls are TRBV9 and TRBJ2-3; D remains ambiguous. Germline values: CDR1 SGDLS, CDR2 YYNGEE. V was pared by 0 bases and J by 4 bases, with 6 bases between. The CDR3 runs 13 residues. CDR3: CASSVGRADTQYF. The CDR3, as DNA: TGTGCCAGCAGCGTAGGTCGTGCAGATACGCAGTATTTT.

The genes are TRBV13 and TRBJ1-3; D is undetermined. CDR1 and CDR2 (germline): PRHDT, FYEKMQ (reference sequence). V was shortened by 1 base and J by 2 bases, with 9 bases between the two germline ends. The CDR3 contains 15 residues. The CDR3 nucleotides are TGTGCCAGCAGCTTAGTGCTCGCAGCTGGAAACACCATATATTTT. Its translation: CASSLVLAAGNTIYF.

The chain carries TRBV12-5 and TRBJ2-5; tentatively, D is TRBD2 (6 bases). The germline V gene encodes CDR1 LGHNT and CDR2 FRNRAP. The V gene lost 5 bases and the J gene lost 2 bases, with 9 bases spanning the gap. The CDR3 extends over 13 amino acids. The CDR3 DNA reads TGTGCTAGTGGTCGGGACTCACAAGAGACCCAGTACTTC. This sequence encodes CASGRDSQETQYF. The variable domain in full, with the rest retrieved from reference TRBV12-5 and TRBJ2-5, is DARVTQTPRHKVTEMGQEVTMRCQPILGHNTVFWYRQTMMQGLELLAYFRNRAPLDDSGMPKDRFSAEMPDATLATLKIQPSEPRDSAVYFCASGRDSQETQYFGPGTRLLVL.

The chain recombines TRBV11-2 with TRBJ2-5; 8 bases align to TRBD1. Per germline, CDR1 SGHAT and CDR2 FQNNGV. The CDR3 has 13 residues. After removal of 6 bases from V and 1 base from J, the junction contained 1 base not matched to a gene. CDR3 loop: CASRGTGQETQYF. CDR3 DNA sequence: TGTGCCAGCAGGGGGACAGGCCAAGAGACCCAGTACTTC.

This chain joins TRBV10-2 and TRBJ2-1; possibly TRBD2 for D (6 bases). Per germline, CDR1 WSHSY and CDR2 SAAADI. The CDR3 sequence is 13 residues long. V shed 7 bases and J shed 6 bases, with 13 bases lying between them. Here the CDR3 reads CASKAGMINEQFF. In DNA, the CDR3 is TGCGCCAGCAAAGCGGGTATGATCAATGAGCAGTTCTTC.

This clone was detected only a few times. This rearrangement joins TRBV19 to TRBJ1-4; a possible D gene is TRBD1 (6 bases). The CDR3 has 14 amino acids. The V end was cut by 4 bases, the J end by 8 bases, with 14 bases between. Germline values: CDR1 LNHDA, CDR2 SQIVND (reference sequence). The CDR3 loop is CASSTQGMREKLFF. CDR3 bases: TGTGCCAGTAGTACGCAGGGGATGCGCGAAAAACTGTTTTTT.

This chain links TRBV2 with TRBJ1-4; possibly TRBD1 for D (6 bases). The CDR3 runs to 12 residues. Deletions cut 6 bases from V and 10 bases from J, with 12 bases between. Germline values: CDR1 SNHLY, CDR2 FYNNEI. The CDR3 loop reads CASSAVTGKLFF. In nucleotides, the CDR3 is TGTGCCAGCAGCGCGGTGACAGGAAAACTGTTTTTT.